This T cell receptor (beta chain) derives from a study of regulatory T cells in long-lasting Graves disease. Study outcomes and limitations: Gene preferences differed: TRBV28, TRBJ1-2, TRBJ2-5 in persistent cases.

This clonotype was counted ten times or more. Its antigen is unidentified. Sample time point: newly diagnosed GD, antithyroid drugs for less than 3 months. The TCR library was prepared using RNA isolated from PBMCs. CDR3 size: 16 residues. Germline CDR1 reads LNHNV; CDR2 reads YYDKDF (reference sequence). The V and J ends lost 2 bases and 6 bases, in that order; junction bases with no gene match: 7. The authors built TCR beta libraries using iRepertoire HTBI primers and Arm-PCR of CDR3 regions. Using its own MiXCR run on the multiplex PCR reads, TCRdb lists one record per CDR3 protein. Here the sample spans 540,000 or so distinct CDR3 sequences, roughly 13% being singletons. This same sample was also part of a study on T cells in Graves' hyperthyroidism and ophthalmopathy.

The sequence came from a man younger than 45 with Graves disease. Sequenced here: peripheral blood mononuclear cells (PBMCs), sampled at new diagnosis, from a patient treated with antithyroid drugs. The chain combines TRBV15 with TRBJ2-4; 10 bases map to TRBD2. CDR3 in amino acids: CATSRMLAGGRNIQYF. The CDR3, as DNA: TGTGCCACCAGCAGAATGTTAGCGGGAGGACGAAACATTCAGTACTTC. The full variable domain, its missing parts supplied by reference TRBV15 and TRBJ2-4, is DAMVIQNPRYQVTQFGKPVTLSCSQTLNHNVMYWYQQKSSQAPKLLFHYYDKDFNNEADTPDNFQSRRPNTSFCFLDIRSPGLGDTAMYLCATSRMLAGGRNIQYFGAGTRLSVL.